Shown below are 30 T cell receptor beta chains from a single sample sequenced in a study of blood T cells in healthy people across ages. Primers used in a second PCR of roughly 7 to 12 cycles were a sample-barcoded 5' primer and a J-beta primer mix. TCRdb reprocessed the 5' RACE reads with MiXCR, giving one entry per CDR3 protein. Here the sample spans hundreds of thousands of distinct CDR3 sequences, less than 35% being singletons. Sequencing was carried out using blood. Receptors originate from a woman of 80 years or more in good health.

In its sample, this clonotype was seen a few times. V gene TRBV14 combines with J gene TRBJ1-1; D is undetermined. Germline assignment: CDR1 SGHDN and CDR2 FVKESK. V shed 4 bases and J shed 0 bases, with 15 bases lying between them. The CDR3 loop spans 16 amino acids. The CDR3 region is CASSPGRFLMNTEAFF. CDR3 DNA sequence: TGTGCCAGCAGCCCGGGGAGGTTCTTGATGAACACTGAAGCTTTCTTT.

The genes are TRBV21-1 and TRBJ2-2. TRBV21-1 is a pseudogene. This CDR3 region has 16 residues. CDR3 sequence (DNA): TGTGCCAGCAGCCCCTCCGGGTTTAAGGACACCGGGGAGCTGTTTTTT. Its translation is CASSPSGFKDTGELFF.

J is TRBJ1-4 and V is TRBV2; 9 bases are a match to TRBD1. This CDR3 is built from 14 residues. Germline lookup yields CDR1 SNHLY and CDR2 FYNNEI. Losses at the gene ends were 5 bases for V and 8 bases for J; bases not matched to a gene: 6. DNA of the CDR3: TGTGCCAGCAGTCGGACAGGGGCCACAGAAAAACTGTTTTTT. Its translation: CASSRTGATEKLFF.

This clonotype was counted at least ten times. The J gene is TRBJ2-6, the V gene TRBV7-2, with a possible D match to TRBD1 (5 bases). V was pared by 1 base and J by 2 bases, with 12 bases between. Per germline, CDR1 SGHTA and CDR2 FQGNSA. The CDR3 extends over 17 amino acids. The CDR3 nucleotides are TGTGCCAGCAGCTTAGGGCAGGGTCACCCTGGGGCCAACGTCCTGACTTTC. Its translation is CASSLGQGHPGANVLTF.

V and J are TRBV7-2 and TRBJ2-3; D is ambiguous. Between the trimmed V and J ends, which lost 5 bases and 5 bases, there was a span of 11 bases. This CDR3 contains 13 residues. The V gene's germline CDR1 is SGHTA and CDR2 FQGNSA. The CDR3 protein is CASSPVAGDTQYF. The CDR3 nucleotides are TGTGCCAGCAGCCCCGTCGCCGGAGATACGCAGTATTTT.

The chain employs TRBV27 and TRBJ2-4; 7 nucleotides line up with TRBD1. From germline, CDR1 is MNHEY and CDR2 SMNVEV (reference sequence). The length of the CDR3 is 12 residues. Unmatched junction bases numbered 8, after V lost 6 bases and J lost 12 bases. This chain's CDR3 is CASRTGFYDQYF. In DNA form, the CDR3 reads TGTGCCAGCAGGACAGGGTTCTACGATCAGTACTTC.

The chain uses TRBV15 and TRBJ2-1; 8 bases map to TRBD2. The end of the DNA is better explained by TRBJ2-7, so the J call may be wrong. The CDR3 contains 16 residues. Germline values: CDR1 LNHNV, CDR2 YYDKDF (reference sequence). The CDR3 region has the DNA TGTGCCACCAGCAGAGGGCCGGCGGGGGGTTACAATGAGCAGTACTTC. Protein: CATSRGPAGGYNEQYF.

This clonotype has just one count. The chain joins TRBV20-1 to TRBJ2-7, with 8 bases aligning to TRBD1. This CDR3 is 15 amino acids long. V lost 3 bases and J lost 0; bases outside the gene matches: 7. CDR1 is DFQATT, CDR2 SNEGSKA, per germline (reference sequence). The CDR3 DNA sequence: TGCAGTGCTAGGCCCACTGACAGGGGCTCCTACGAGCAGTACTTC. Translating it yields CSARPTDRGSYEQYF.

The V gene is TRBV5-1, the J gene TRBJ1-1; D may be TRBD1 (5 bases). From germline, CDR1 is SGHRS and CDR2 YFSETQ. The CDR3 consists of 13 residues. Trimming took off 2 bases at V and 7 bases at J, with 12 bases between the two ends. The CDR3 protein is CASSFGRGGEAFF. The CDR3 DNA reads TGCGCCAGCAGCTTCGGAAGGGGCGGTGAAGCTTTCTTT.

The chain links TRBV6-6 to TRBJ2-4, with D maybe TRBD1 (5 bases). Deletions cut 7 bases from V and 4 bases from J, with 14 bases between. Looked up from germline, CDR1 is MNHNY and CDR2 is SVGAGI (reference sequence). This CDR3 has 14 residues. CDR3 nucleotides: TGTGCCAGCAAGCAAGGGGTTACTAAAAACATTCAGTACTTC. Amino acids: CASKQGVTKNIQYF.

CDR3 sequence: CASTPFSAGRETQYF. CDR3 nucleotide sequence: TGTGCCAGCACCCCGTTCTCGGCAGGAAGGGAGACCCAGTACTTC. V usage is TRBV14 and J usage is TRBJ2-5; D is unclear. Between the trimmed V and J ends, which lost 7 bases and 5 bases, there was a span of 20 bases. Germline V gives CDR1 SGHDN, CDR2 FVKESK. The length of the CDR3 is 15 residues.

The V call is TRBV7-6, the J call TRBJ1-1; no clear D. The CDR3 consists of 13 residues. Trimming shortened V by 1 base and J by 6 bases, and 9 bases separated the two germline ends. Germline values: CDR1 SGHVS, CDR2 FNYEAQ. CDR3 bases: TGTGCCAGCAGCTTAGGACCTCAGTCTGAAGCTTTCTTT. Encoded protein: CASSLGPQSEAFF.

This clonotype was picked up many times. The DNA for the CDR3 is TGTGCCAGCAGCTTAGGGGTAGGGGGAGACACTGAAGCTTTCTTT. Its protein product is CASSLGVGGDTEAFF. This chain connects TRBV7-3 to TRBJ1-1; weak D call: TRBD1 (6 bases). Trimming removed 2 bases from V and 3 bases from J, with 13 bases in between. This CDR3 spans 15 amino acids. Germline V gene sequence: CDR1 SGHTA, CDR2 FQGTGA.

In this sample, this clonotype turned up many times. J is TRBJ2-7 and V is TRBV28; 8 nucleotides align to TRBD1. V shed 4 bases and J 5 bases; nucleotides not matched to a gene: 10. The CDR3 is made up of 15 amino acids. CDR1 MDHEN and CDR2 SYDVKM come from the germline V gene. CDR3 nucleotide sequence: TGTGCCAGCAGTTCGACGAGGACAGGGTTAAACGAGCAGTACTTC. The encoded protein is CASSSTRTGLNEQYF. The complete variable domain, with remaining parts taken from reference TRBV28 and TRBJ2-7, reads DVKVTQSSRYLVKRTGEKVFLECVQDMDHENMFWYRQDPGLGLRLIYFSYDVKMKEKGDIPEGYSVSREKKERFSLILESASTNQTSMYLCASSSTRTGLNEQYFGPGTRLTVT.

This clonotype occurred a few times. The chain recombines TRBV30 with TRBJ2-1; TRBD2 matches at 9 bases. Germline V gene lookup returns CDR1 GTSNPN and CDR2 SVGIG (reference sequence). V was pared by 3 bases and J by 2 bases, with 5 bases of the junction left unmatched. The CDR3 is 15 residues long. The CDR3 is CAWRSQRGAYNEQFF. CDR3 in DNA: TGTGCCTGGAGGAGCCAGCGGGGGGCCTACAATGAGCAGTTCTTC.

As concerns this clonotype: One end of the junction does not line up with germline, which may come from a read error. V and J are TRBV29-1 and TRBJ2-6; a possible D gene is TRBD1 (5 bases). Looked up from germline, CDR1 is SQVTM and CDR2 is ANQGSEA. The CDR3 is made up of 13 amino acids. The CDR3 DNA follows: TGCAGCGTTATCAGCTCTGGGGCCAACGTCCGGACTTTC. Translating it yields CSVISSGANVRTF.

This clonotype was recorded at least ten times. The chain employs TRBV10-3 and TRBJ1-4; D gene uncertain. Germline lookup yields CDR1 ENHRY and CDR2 SYGVKD. V dropped 2 bases and J dropped 4 bases, with 5 bases sitting between them. The CDR3 has 13 residues. The CDR3: CAISEGLNEKLFF. The DNA for the CDR3 is TGTGCCATCAGTGAGGGGCTTAATGAAAAACTGTTTTTT.

This clonotype was recorded many times. The chain carries TRBV24-1 and TRBJ2-3; the D is unclear. Germline values: CDR1 KGHDR, CDR2 SFDVKD. The CDR3 contains 12 residues. The V end lost 1 base, the J end lost 5 bases, and 3 bases lay between the germline ends. The CDR3 here is CATSDFRDTQYF. The CDR3 DNA is TGTGCCACCAGTGATTTTCGAGATACGCAGTATTTT.

J is TRBJ1-3 and V is TRBV7-9, with D perhaps TRBD1 (5 bases). Between the trimmed V and J ends, which lost 3 bases and 0 bases, there was a span of 15 bases. The CDR3 is 17 amino acids. The germline V gene has CDR1 SEHNR and CDR2 FQNEAQ (reference sequence). The CDR3 loop is CASSFGDGTYSGNTIYF. Here the CDR3 DNA reads TGTGCCAGCAGCTTCGGGGACGGAACATACTCTGGAAACACCATATATTTT.

This clonotype was seen a few times. This clone may be a read error of a much larger clone one base away. CDR3 sequence reads: CSAREYSSYNEQYF. The DNA of the CDR3 is TGCAGTGCTAGAGAGTATAGCTCCTACAATGAGCAGTACTTC. V and J are TRBV20-1 and TRBJ2-1; D gene ambiguous. The tail of the sequence fits TRBJ2-7 better, so the J call may be wrong. Germline assignment: CDR1 DFQATT and CDR2 SNEGSKA (reference sequence). The CDR3 has 14 residues.

This clonotype appeared a single time. J is TRBJ2-3 and V is TRBV20-1, with a weak D call TRBD2 (5 bases). CDR1 is DFQATT and CDR2 is SNEGSKA in the germline V gene (reference sequence). V lost 1 base and J lost 12, with 14 bases in between. CDR3 size: 12 residues. This chain's CDR3 is CSARVSGSGQYF. The CDR3 DNA is TGCAGTGCTAGAGTAAGCGGTTCAGGCCAGTATTTT.

The chain employs TRBV20-1 and TRBJ2-3; 11 positions agree with TRBD2. There are 19 residues in the CDR3. The V segment lost 3 bases and the J segment 0 bases; nucleotides outside the gene matches: 14. Looked up from germline, CDR1 is DFQATT and CDR2 is SNEGSKA (reference sequence). The CDR3 bases are TGCAGTGCTAGCAGGCCTAGCGGGGGGACACCATCTAGCACAGATACGCAGTATTTT. Its translation is CSASRPSGGTPSSTDTQYF.

This sequence joins TRBV3-1 and TRBJ1-4; 7 nucleotides line up with TRBD1. From germline, CDR1 is LGHDT and CDR2 YNNKEL (reference sequence). This CDR3 is built from 19 residues. J was trimmed by 0 bases and V by 5 bases; bases with no gene match: 15. CDR3 in DNA: TGTGCCAGCAGCTCCCAGTCCTGGGACAGAAGAACAACTAATGAAAAACTGTTTTTT. Translated, it gives CASSSQSWDRRTTNEKLFF.

This clonotype was picked up one time. V usage is TRBV7-9 and J usage is TRBJ1-2; no clear D gene. Trimming pared 3 bases from V and 5 bases from J, leaving 16 bases between. Germline V gene sequence: CDR1 SEHNR, CDR2 FQNEAQ (reference sequence). This CDR3 comprises 15 residues. The CDR3 DNA reads as TGTGCCAGCAGCTTGGCGGTCGATAGTCAATATGGCTACACCTTC. Amino acids: CASSLAVDSQYGYTF.

Ten or more counts support this clonotype. The V and J genes are TRBV7-2 and TRBJ2-2, with 7 bases matching TRBD1. Germline-derived CDR1 and CDR2 are SGHTA and FQGNSA. The CDR3 totals 15 residues. Trimming at V came to 0 bases and at J to 5 bases, leaving 3 bases not matched to a gene. The DNA of the CDR3 is TGTGCCAGCAGCTTAGCGGGACAGACAACCGGGGAGCTGTTTTTT. Protein: CASSLAGQTTGELFF.

With respect to this clonotype: It may be a read error: a sequence one base away is much more abundant. The rearrangement joins TRBV28 to TRBJ2-7; D is perhaps TRBD1 (6 bases). The CDR3 runs 14 residues. Germline loops: CDR1 MDHEN, CDR2 SYDVKM. The CDR3: CTSSLWQGPYEQYF. CDR3 sequence (DNA): TGTACCAGCAGTTTGTGGCAGGGGCCCTACGAGCAGTACTTC.

This clonotype was seen only once. The rearrangement joins TRBV7-2 to TRBJ2-5, with D perhaps given as TRBD1 or TRBD2 (6 bases each). CDR1 and CDR2 (germline): SGHTA, FQGNSA. V gave up 6 bases and J gave up 5 bases, with 16 bases separating them. The CDR3 is made up of 14 amino acids. CDR3 residues: CASRGGPTEETQYF. Written as DNA, the CDR3 is TGTGCCAGCAGGGGGGGCCCCACGGAGGAGACCCAGTACTTC.

A remark on this clonotype: An end of the junction does not agree with germline; a read error may underlie this. This chain joins TRBV7-2 and TRBJ2-2; D may match TRBD1 or TRBD2 (5 bases each). The CDR3 has 15 amino acids. Per germline, CDR1 SGHTA and CDR2 FQGNSA. The CDR3 DNA sequence: TGTGCCAGCAGCTTATTTCCAGGGTCGATCGGGGAGCGGTTTTTT. As protein: CASSLFPGSIGERFF.

Ten or more counts support this clonotype. The rearrangement links TRBV5-6 to TRBJ2-5; D may be TRBD1 (6 bases). The end of the DNA aligns better with TRBJ2-7, so the J call may be wrong. CDR3 length: 15 amino acids. Germline values: CDR1 SGHDT, CDR2 YYEEEE. The CDR3 loop is CASSGTGTSPSEQYF. The CDR3, as DNA: TGTGCCAGCAGCGGTACCGGGACATCCCCATCCGAGCAGTACTTC.

The J gene is TRBJ1-1, the V gene TRBV19, with TRBD1 matching 8 bases. Trimming took 3 bases from V and 3 from J; bases not matched to a gene: 12. Germline V CDR1 and CDR2: LNHDA, SQIVND (reference sequence). The CDR3 runs to 17 residues. CDR3 nucleotides: TGTGCCAGTAGTATCGGGACAGGACTCCAGATAGACACTGAAGCTTTCTTT. Translating it yields CASSIGTGLQIDTEAFF.